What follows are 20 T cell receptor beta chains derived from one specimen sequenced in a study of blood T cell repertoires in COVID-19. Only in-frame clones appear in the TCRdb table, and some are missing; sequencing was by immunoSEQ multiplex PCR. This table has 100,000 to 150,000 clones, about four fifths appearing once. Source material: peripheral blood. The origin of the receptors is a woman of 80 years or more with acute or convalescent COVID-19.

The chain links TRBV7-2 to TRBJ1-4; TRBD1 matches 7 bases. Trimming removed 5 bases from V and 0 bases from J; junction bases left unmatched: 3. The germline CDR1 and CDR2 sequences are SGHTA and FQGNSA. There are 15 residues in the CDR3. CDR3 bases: TGTGCCAGCAGCCACGGGACAGCAACTAATGAAAAACTGTTTTTT. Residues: CASSHGTATNEKLFF.

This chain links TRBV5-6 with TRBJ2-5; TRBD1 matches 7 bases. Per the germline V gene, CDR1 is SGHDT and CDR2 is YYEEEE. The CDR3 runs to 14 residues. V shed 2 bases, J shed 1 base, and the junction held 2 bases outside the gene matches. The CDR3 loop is CASSFRDSQETQYF. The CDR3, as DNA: TGTGCCAGCAGCTTCAGGGACAGCCAAGAGACCCAGTACTTC.

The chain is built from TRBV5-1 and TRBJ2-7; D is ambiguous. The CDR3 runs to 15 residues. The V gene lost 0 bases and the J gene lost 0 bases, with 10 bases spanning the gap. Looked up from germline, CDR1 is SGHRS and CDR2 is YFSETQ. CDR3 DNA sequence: TGCGCCAGCAGCTTGGCCTCCGGGTTCTCCTACGAGCAGTACTTC. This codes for CASSLASGFSYEQYF.

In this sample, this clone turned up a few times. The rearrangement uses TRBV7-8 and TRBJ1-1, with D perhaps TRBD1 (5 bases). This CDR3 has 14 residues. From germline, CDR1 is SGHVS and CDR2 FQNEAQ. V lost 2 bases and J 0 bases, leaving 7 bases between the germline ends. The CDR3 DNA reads TGTGCCAGCAGCTTAAGGGGCCTGAACACTGAAGCTTTCTTT. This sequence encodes CASSLRGLNTEAFF.

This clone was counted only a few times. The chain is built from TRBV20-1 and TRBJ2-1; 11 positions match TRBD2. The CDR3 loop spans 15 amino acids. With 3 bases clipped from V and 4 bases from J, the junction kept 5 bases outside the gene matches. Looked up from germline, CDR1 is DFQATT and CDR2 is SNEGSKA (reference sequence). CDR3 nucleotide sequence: TGCAGTGCTAGTTTAGCGGGAGGGCCGTACAATGAGCAGTTCTTC. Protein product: CSASLAGGPYNEQFF.

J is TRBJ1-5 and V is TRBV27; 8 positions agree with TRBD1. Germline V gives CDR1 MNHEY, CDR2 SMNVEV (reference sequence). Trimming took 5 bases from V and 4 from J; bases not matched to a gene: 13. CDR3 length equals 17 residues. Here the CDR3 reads CASSRTHRGVGNQPQHF. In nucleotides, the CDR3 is TGTGCCAGCAGTCGCACGCACAGGGGGGTGGGAAATCAGCCCCAGCATTTT.

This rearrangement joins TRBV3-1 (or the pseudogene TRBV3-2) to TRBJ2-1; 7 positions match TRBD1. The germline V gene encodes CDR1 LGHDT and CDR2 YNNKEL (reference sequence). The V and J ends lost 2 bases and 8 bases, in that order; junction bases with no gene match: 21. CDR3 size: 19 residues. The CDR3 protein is CASSQLLTGRLTARYEQFF. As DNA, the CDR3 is TGTGCCAGCAGCCAATTGTTGACAGGGAGACTGACAGCGAGGTATGAGCAGTTCTTC.

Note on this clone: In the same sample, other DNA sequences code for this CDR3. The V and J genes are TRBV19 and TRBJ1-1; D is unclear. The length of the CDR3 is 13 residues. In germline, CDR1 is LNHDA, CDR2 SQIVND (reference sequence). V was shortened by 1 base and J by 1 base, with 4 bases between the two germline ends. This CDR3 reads CASSIGQNTEAFF. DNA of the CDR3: TGTGCCAGTAGTATAGGGCAGAACACTGAAGCTTTCTTT. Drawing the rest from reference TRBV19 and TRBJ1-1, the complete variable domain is DGGITQSPKYLFRKEGQNVTLSCEQNLNHDAMYWYRQDPGQGLRLIYYSQIVNDFQKGDIAEGYSVSREKKESFPLTVTSAQKNPTAFYLCASSIGQNTEAFFGQGTRLTVV.

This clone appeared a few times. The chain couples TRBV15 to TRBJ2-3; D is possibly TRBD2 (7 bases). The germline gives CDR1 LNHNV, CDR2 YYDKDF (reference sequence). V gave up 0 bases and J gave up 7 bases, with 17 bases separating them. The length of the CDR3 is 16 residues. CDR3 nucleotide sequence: TGTGCCACCAGCAGAGATCCGGGGGGCTCTCGAAATACGCAGTATTTT. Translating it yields CATSRDPGGSRNTQYF. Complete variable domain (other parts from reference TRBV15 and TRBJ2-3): DAMVIQNPRYQVTQFGKPVTLSCSQTLNHNVMYWYQQKSSQAPKLLFHYYDKDFNNEADTPDNFQSRRPNTSFCFLDIRSPGLGDTAMYLCATSRDPGGSRNTQYFGPGTRLTVL.

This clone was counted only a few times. This chain's CDR3 is CASTGGEGNNSPLHF. CDR3 nucleotides: TGTGCCAGCACTGGGGGGGAAGGAAATAATTCACCCCTCCACTTT. This rearrangement joins TRBV6-6 to TRBJ1-6; the D gene is possibly TRBD1 (5 bases). Germline values: CDR1 MNHNY, CDR2 SVGAGI (reference sequence). Trimming shortened V by 7 bases and J by 5 bases, and 15 bases separated the two germline ends. This CDR3 has 15 residues.

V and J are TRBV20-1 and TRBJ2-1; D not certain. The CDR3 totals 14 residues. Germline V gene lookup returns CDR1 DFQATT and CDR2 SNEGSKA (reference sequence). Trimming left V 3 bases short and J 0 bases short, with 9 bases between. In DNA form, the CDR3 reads TGCAGTGCTAGTAGCCGGAGCTCCTACAATGAGCAGTTCTTC. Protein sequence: CSASSRSSYNEQFF.

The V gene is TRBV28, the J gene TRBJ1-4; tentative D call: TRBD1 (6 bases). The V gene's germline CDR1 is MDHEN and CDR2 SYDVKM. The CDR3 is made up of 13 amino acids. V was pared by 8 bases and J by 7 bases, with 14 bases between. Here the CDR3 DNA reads TGTGCCAGCGGTGGACTGGGGGCTGAAAAACTGTTTTTT. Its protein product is CASGGLGAEKLFF.

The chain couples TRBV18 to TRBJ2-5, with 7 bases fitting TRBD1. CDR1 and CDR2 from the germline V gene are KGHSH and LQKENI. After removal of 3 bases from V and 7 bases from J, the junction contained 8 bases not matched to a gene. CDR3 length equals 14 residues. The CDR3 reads CASSPKQGSVTQYF. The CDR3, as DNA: TGTGCCAGCTCACCCAAACAGGGGTCGGTGACCCAGTACTTC.

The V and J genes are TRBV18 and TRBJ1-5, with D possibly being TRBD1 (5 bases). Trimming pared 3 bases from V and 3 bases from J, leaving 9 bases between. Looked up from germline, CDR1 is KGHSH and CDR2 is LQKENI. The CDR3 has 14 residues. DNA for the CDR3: TGTGCCAGCTCACCCCGGGACTCCAATCAGCCCCAGCATTTT. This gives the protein CASSPRDSNQPQHF. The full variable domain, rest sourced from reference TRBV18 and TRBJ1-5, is NAGVMQNPRHLVRRRGQEARLRCSPMKGHSHVYWYRQLPEEGLKFMVYLQKENIIDESGMPKERFSAEFPKEGPSILRIQQVVRGDSAAYFCASSPRDSNQPQHFGDGTRLSIL.

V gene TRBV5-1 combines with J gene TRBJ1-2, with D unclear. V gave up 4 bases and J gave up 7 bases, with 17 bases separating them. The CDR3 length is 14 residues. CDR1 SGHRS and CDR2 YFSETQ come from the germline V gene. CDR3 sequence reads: CASSKTQGGRGYTF. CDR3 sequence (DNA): TGCGCCAGCAGCAAAACCCAAGGAGGCCGTGGCTACACCTTC.

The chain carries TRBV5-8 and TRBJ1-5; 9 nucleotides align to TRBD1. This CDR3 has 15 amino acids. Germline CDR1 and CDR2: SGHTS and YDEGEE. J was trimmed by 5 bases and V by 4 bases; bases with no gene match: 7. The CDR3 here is CASSQGQGHYQPQHF. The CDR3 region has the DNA TGTGCCAGCAGCCAAGGACAGGGGCACTATCAGCCCCAGCATTTT.

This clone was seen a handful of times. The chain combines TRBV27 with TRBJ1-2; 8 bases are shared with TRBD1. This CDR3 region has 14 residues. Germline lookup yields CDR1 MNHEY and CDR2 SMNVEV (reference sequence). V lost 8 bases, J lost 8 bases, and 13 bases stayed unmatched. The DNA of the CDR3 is TGTGCCAGCCGCGGAACTGGACAGGGAGTGGGCTACACCTTC. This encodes CASRGTGQGVGYTF.

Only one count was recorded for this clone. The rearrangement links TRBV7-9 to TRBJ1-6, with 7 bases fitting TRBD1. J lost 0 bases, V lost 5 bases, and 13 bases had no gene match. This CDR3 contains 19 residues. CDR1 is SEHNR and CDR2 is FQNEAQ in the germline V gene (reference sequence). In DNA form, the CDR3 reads TGTGCCAGCAGCATTTACCCGGGACAGTTTCTCTCCTATAATTCACCCCTCCACTTT. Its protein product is CASSIYPGQFLSYNSPLHF.

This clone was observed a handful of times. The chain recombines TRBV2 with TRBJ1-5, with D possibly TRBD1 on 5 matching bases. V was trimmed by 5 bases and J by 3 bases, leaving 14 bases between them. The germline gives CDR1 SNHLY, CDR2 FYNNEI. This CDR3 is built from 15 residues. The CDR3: CASSQGGQVNQPQHF. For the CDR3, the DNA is TGTGCCAGCAGTCAGGGTGGTCAGGTCAATCAGCCCCAGCATTTT.

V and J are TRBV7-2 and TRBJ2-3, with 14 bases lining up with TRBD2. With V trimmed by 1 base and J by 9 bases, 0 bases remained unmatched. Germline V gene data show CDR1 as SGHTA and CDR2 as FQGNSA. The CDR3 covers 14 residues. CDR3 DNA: TGTGCCAGCAGCTTAGGGACTAGCGGGGGGACGCAGTATTTT. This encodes CASSLGTSGGTQYF.